A selection of T cell receptor beta chains follows, all from one sample in a study of T-cell reconstitution after alpha-beta-depleted transplantation in children. TCRdb analysed the PCR reads with MiXCR anew, one entry per CDR3 protein. The table lists hundreds of thousands of distinct CDR3 sequences, 15% to 20% of them singletons. Specimen: PBMCs, mostly from graft donor cells, collected 360 days after TCRalphabeta/CD19-depleted stem cell transplant. The receptor source for this set is a boy in the first two years of life who had a stem cell transplant for Wiskott-Aldrich syndrome, so the T cells may come from the graft donor. Each CDR3 is given with its conserved first and last residue. The order of the fields is clone size, D gene, V gene, J gene, CDR3 protein, CDR3 DNA. A D gene is named only where the DNA matches it firmly. The size entry is marked missing in some rows and otherwise reads once, few, many or a size class.

size: few; D: -; V: TRBV5-1; J: TRBJ1-1; CDR3: CASSLDKGPEAFF; DNA: TGCGCCAGCAGCTTGGATAAAGGCCCTGAAGCTTTCTTT
size: few; D: -; V: TRBV15; J: TRBJ2-3; CDR3: CATSLRSGTDTQYF; DNA: TGTGCCACCAGTCTCCGGAGTGGCACAGATACGCAGTATTTT
size: -; D: TRBD1; V: TRBV12-3/TRBV12-4; J: TRBJ2-7; CDR3: CASSSGQGARLNEQYF; DNA: TGTGCCAGCAGCTCGGGACAGGGGGCGCGTCTTAACGAGCAGTACTTC
size: few; D: TRBD1; V: TRBV2; J: TRBJ2-3; CDR3: CAVTSPGTGKDTQYF; DNA: TGTGCCGTCACATCTCCCGGGACAGGGAAAGATACGCAGTATTTT
size: -; D: -; V: TRBV5-1; J: TRBJ2-4; CDR3: CASSLAETKNIQYF; DNA: TGCGCCAGCAGCTTGGCCGAGACTAAAAACATTCAGTACTTC
size: -; D: TRBD2; V: TRBV5-1; J: TRBJ2-7; CDR3: CASSLAVAGDEQYF; DNA: TGCGCCAGCAGCTTGGCGGTCGCGGGAGACGAGCAGTACTTC
size: -; D: TRBD1; V: TRBV28; J: TRBJ2-3; CDR3: CASMDRGPDTQYF; DNA: TGTGCCAGCATGGACAGGGGGCCTGATACGCAGTATTTT
size: few; D: -; V: TRBV12-3/TRBV12-4; J: TRBJ2-5; CDR3: CASGRFGAQETQYF; DNA: TGTGCCAGCGGGAGATTTGGGGCACAAGAGACCCAGTACTTC
size: -; D: -; V: TRBV6-5; J: TRBJ2-1; CDR3: CASGDPYNEQFF; DNA: TGTGCCAGCGGGGATCCCTACAATGAGCAGTTCTTC
size: -; D: -; V: TRBV6-1; J: TRBJ2-7; CDR3: CASSEGGGRRYEQYF; DNA: TGTGCCAGCAGTGAAGGAGGAGGCAGGAGGTACGAGCAGTACTTC
size: -; D: -; V: TRBV15; J: TRBJ2-2; CDR3: CATSRGQGDTGELFF; DNA: TGTGCCACCAGCAGAGGGCAGGGTGACACCGGGGAGCTGTTTTTT
size: few; D: -; V: TRBV12-3/TRBV12-4; J: TRBJ2-3; CDR3: CASSLPRVQIDTQYF; DNA: TGTGCCAGCAGTTTACCCCGCGTTCAAATTGATACGCAGTATTTT
size: -; D: -; V: TRBV11-2; J: TRBJ2-3; CDR3: CASSFMLVTDTQYF; DNA: TGTGCCAGCAGCTTTATGTTGGTCACAGATACGCAGTATTTT
size: many; D: -; V: TRBV12-3/TRBV12-4; J: TRBJ2-7; CDR3: CASSLATWERNYEQYF; DNA: TGTGCCAGCAGTTTAGCTACATGGGAACGTAACTACGAGCAGTACTTC
size: -; D: -; V: TRBV11-2; J: TRBJ2-7; CDR3: CASSSPRRGYEQYF; DNA: TGTGCCAGCAGCTCCCCCCGACGGGGCTACGAGCAGTACTTC
size: few; D: TRBD1; V: TRBV29-1; J: TRBJ2-1; CDR3: CSVEGRDRGTEQFF; DNA: TGCAGCGTTGAGGGGCGGGACAGGGGGACTGAGCAGTTCTTC
size: -; D: TRBD1; V: TRBV10-3; J: TRBJ2-7; CDR3: CAISEFGQGDEQYF; DNA: TGTGCCATCAGTGAGTTCGGACAGGGGGACGAGCAGTACTTC
size: -; D: -; V: TRBV3-1; J: TRBJ2-3; CDR3: CASSQVRGEDTQYF; DNA: TGTGCCAGTAGCCAAGTTCGCGGCGAAGATACGCAGTATTTT
size: -; D: TRBD1; V: TRBV5-1; J: TRBJ2-2; CDR3: CASSPTGAHTGELFF; DNA: TGCGCCAGCAGCCCCACAGGGGCCCACACCGGGGAGCTGTTTTTT
size: few; D: -; V: TRBV2; J: TRBJ2-3; CDR3: CASIRRETDTQYF; DNA: TGTGCCAGCATCCGTCGGGAAACAGATACGCAGTATTTT
size: -; D: -; V: TRBV10-3; J: TRBJ2-1; CDR3: CAISESRTFNEQFF; DNA: TGTGCCATCAGTGAGTCGAGGACGTTCAATGAGCAGTTCTTC
size: -; D: -; V: TRBV18; J: TRBJ2-7; CDR3: CASSPRTATYEQYF; DNA: TGTGCCAGCTCACCCAGGACAGCTACCTACGAGCAGTACTTC
size: -; D: -; V: TRBV7-2; J: TRBJ2-5; CDR3: CASSLLVRETQYF; DNA: TGTGCCAGCAGCTTACTCGTAAGAGAGACCCAGTACTTC
size: -; D: -; V: TRBV7-2; J: TRBJ2-7; CDR3: CASSSRPGRIHEQYF; DNA: TGTGCCAGCAGCTCTAGACCAGGGAGGATCCACGAGCAGTACTTC
size: -; D: TRBD1; V: TRBV7-8; J: TRBJ2-1; CDR3: CASSPRTGLSYGRNNEQFF; DNA: TGTGCCAGCAGCCCACGGACAGGACTGAGTTATGGACGGAACAATGAGCAGTTCTTC
size: -; D: TRBD1; V: TRBV27; J: TRBJ2-2; CDR3: CASSLWTGAGELFF; DNA: TGTGCCAGCAGTTTATGGACAGGGGCCGGGGAGCTGTTTTTT
size: -; D: -; V: TRBV4-3; J: TRBJ2-7; CDR3: CASSRDTTYEQYF; DNA: TGCGCCAGCAGCCGGGACACAACCTACGAGCAGTACTTC
size: -; D: -; V: TRBV30; J: TRBJ2-7; CDR3: CAWTKRTKYEQYF; DNA: TGTGCCTGGACGAAGAGGACAAAATACGAGCAGTACTTC
size: few; D: -; V: TRBV19; J: TRBJ2-1; CDR3: CASSPYSLFHYNEQFF; DNA: TGTGCCAGTAGCCCTTACAGCCTATTTCACTACAATGAGCAGTTCTTC
size: few; D: TRBD2; V: TRBV4-3; J: TRBJ2-7; CDR3: CASSQEWVGIAGGTYEQYF; DNA: TGCGCCAGCAGCCAAGAGTGGGTCGGAATAGCGGGGGGTACCTACGAGCAGTACTTC
size: -; D: TRBD2; V: TRBV7-2; J: TRBJ2-5; CDR3: CASSSVAGEAETQYF; DNA: TGTGCCAGCAGCTCCGTAGCGGGAGAGGCTGAGACCCAGTACTTC
size: -; D: -; V: TRBV6-5; J: TRBJ2-7; CDR3: CASSHIRGQGGDEQYF; DNA: TGTGCCAGCAGTCACATACGTGGACAGGGAGGGGACGAGCAGTACTTC